Presented here are 15 T cell receptor beta chains from one specimen sequenced in a study of T cell repertoires in cytomegalovirus infection. TCRdb itself ran the reads through MiXCR, one entry per CDR3 protein. The data hold about 830,000 distinct CDR3 sequences, with approximately 30% observed a single time. Their target antigens are unknown. The sequenced sample was cultured CD8+ T cells from PBMCs, obtained from culture after CMV antigen stimulation. These receptors were obtained from a human donor in good health (CMV status not recorded). Some clones in this sample may be carry-over from other donors' samples.

V usage is TRBV6-8 and J usage is TRBJ2-1; 9 bases agree with TRBD1. With V trimmed by 6 bases and J by 10 bases, 7 bases remained unmatched. The CDR3 spans 13 residues. Germline values: CDR1 MNHGY, CDR2 SAAAGT. The DNA of the CDR3 is TGTGCCAGCAGAAACAGGGGGCTCACGGAGCAGTTCTTC. It yields the protein CASRNRGLTEQFF.

This rearrangement joins TRBV6-5 to TRBJ2-3; 9 bases are shared with TRBD1. CDR3 length equals 14 residues. Germline-derived CDR1 and CDR2 are MNHEY and SVGAGI. After removal of 4 bases from V and 9 bases from J, the junction contained 8 bases not matched to a gene. The CDR3 DNA reads as TGTGCCAGCAGTTTACAGGGGGCAGCGCGGACGCAGTATTTT. Protein sequence: CASSLQGAARTQYF.

This sequence joins TRBV7-9 and TRBJ2-1; unclear D gene. The CDR3 has 15 residues. Per germline, CDR1 SEHNR and CDR2 FQNEAQ (reference sequence). The ends were cut back, 2 bases at V and 4 bases at J, with 12 bases in the middle. CDR3 residues: CASSLRAGLYNEQFF. CDR3 DNA sequence: TGTGCCAGCAGCTTAAGGGCAGGCCTATACAATGAGCAGTTCTTC. The complete variable domain, with remaining parts taken from reference TRBV7-9 and TRBJ2-1, reads DTGVSQNPRHKITKRGQNVTFRCDPISEHNRLYWYRQTLGQGPEFLTYFQNEAQLEKSRLLSDRFSAERPKGSFSTLEIQRTEQGDSAMYLCASSLRAGLYNEQFFGPGTRLTVL.

This clonotype showed up many times. The CDR3 coding sequence is TGTGCCAGTAAATACAGGGCCTCTCTGAATGAGCAGTTCTTC. Residues: CASKYRASLNEQFF. The chain links TRBV19 to TRBJ2-1; possible D gene TRBD1, 6 bases. The germline CDR1 and CDR2 sequences are LNHDA and SQIVND (reference sequence). The CDR3 runs to 14 residues. Trimming left V 7 bases short and J 7 bases short, with 17 bases between. Based on the CDR3 plus reference TRBV19 and TRBJ2-1, the full variable domain is DGGITQSPKYLFRKEGQNVTLSCEQNLNHDAMYWYRQDPGQGLRLIYYSQIVNDFQKGDIAEGYSVSREKKESFPLTVTSAQKNPTAFYLCASKYRASLNEQFFGPGTRLTVL.

V is TRBV28 and J is TRBJ2-5, with D possibly being TRBD1 or TRBD2 (6 bases each). Trimming removed 7 bases from V and 2 bases from J, with 17 bases in between. CDR1 and CDR2 from the germline V gene are MDHEN and SYDVKM. The CDR3 length is 15 residues. CDR3 nucleotides: TGTGCCAGCACCCCTAGGGGGGCCTTACAAGAGACCCAGTACTTC. Its translation: CASTPRGALQETQYF.

The chain has TRBV7-2 and TRBJ2-3; unclear D gene. Germline CDR1 and CDR2: SGHTA and FQGNSA. The CDR3 has 13 amino acids. V was shortened by 1 base and J by 7 bases, with 9 bases between the two germline ends. The CDR3 coding sequence is TGTGCCAGCAGCTTAGGGCAGGACCATACGCAGTATTTT. Its translation: CASSLGQDHTQYF.

This clonotype was counted at least ten times. V and J are TRBV6-2 or TRBV6-3 and TRBJ1-1; no clear D. Germline V gene sequence: CDR1 MNHEY, CDR2 SVGEGT. The V gene lost 2 bases and the J gene lost 1 base, with 14 bases spanning the gap. The CDR3 spans 16 residues. CDR3 coding DNA: TGTGCCAGCAGTTACCAGCTTATTTTGGGGAACACTGAAGCTTTCTTT. The encoded protein is CASSYQLILGNTEAFF.

This sequence joins TRBV30 and TRBJ2-7, with 11 bases aligning to TRBD1. Germline V CDR1 and CDR2: GTSNPN, SVGIG (reference sequence). V was clipped by 2 bases and J by 5 bases; unmatched bases: 14. The CDR3 totals 17 residues. The CDR3 nucleotides read TGTGCCTGGAGTCTAATCAGGGACAGGGGGGACCCTCACGAGCAGTACGTC. Protein: CAWSLIRDRGDPHEQYV.

This chain links TRBV27 with TRBJ1-2, with D unclear. CDR3 length: 13 residues. CDR1 is MNHEY and CDR2 is SMNVEV in the germline V gene (reference sequence). V was pared by 5 bases and J by 4 bases, with 11 bases between. CDR3 bases: TGTGCCAGCAGTAACTTGGAGGGCTATGGCTACACCTTC. Its translation: CASSNLEGYGYTF.

In this sample, this clonotype turned up a few times. The chain has TRBV7-6 and TRBJ2-1; the match to TRBD2 covers 8 bases. The CDR3 has 15 amino acids. Germline V gene lookup returns CDR1 SGHVS and CDR2 FNYEAQ. Trimming at V came to 3 bases and at J to 3 bases, leaving 4 bases not matched to a gene. In DNA, the CDR3 is TGTGCCAGCAGCTTTGGAGCGGGGGTCTACAATGAGCAGTTCTTC. This codes for CASSFGAGVYNEQFF.

CDR3 DNA: TGTGCCAGCAGGCTGACAGCTTCTAGCAATCAGCCCCAGCATTTT. Protein: CASRLTASSNQPQHF. This chain uses TRBV6-2 or TRBV6-3 with TRBJ1-5, with TRBD1 as a possible D gene (5 bases). Trimming took 6 bases from V and 0 from J, leaving 12 bases between them. The CDR3 has 15 amino acids. Germline V gene sequence: CDR1 MNHEY, CDR2 SVGEGT.

This clonotype was seen a handful of times. The genes are TRBV7-9 and TRBJ1-1, with D uncertain. Germline values: CDR1 SEHNR, CDR2 FQNEAQ (reference sequence). CDR3 length: 12 amino acids. Trimming took 6 bases from V and 6 from J, leaving 11 bases between them. Written as DNA, the CDR3 is TGTGCCAGCAGGCACGACACCCCTGAAGCTTTCTTT. Protein: CASRHDTPEAFF.

The J gene is TRBJ1-1, the V gene TRBV7-9, with a possible D match to TRBD1 (5 bases). The CDR3 is 14 residues long. Per germline, CDR1 SEHNR and CDR2 FQNEAQ (reference sequence). V was shortened by 7 bases and J by 1 base, with 13 bases between the two germline ends. The CDR3, as DNA: TGTGCCAGCAATACAGGAGGTTCGAACACTGAAGCTTTCTTT. This encodes CASNTGGSNTEAFF. Variable domain in full (rest from reference TRBV7-9 and TRBJ1-1): DTGVSQNPRHKITKRGQNVTFRCDPISEHNRLYWYRQTLGQGPEFLTYFQNEAQLEKSRLLSDRFSAERPKGSFSTLEIQRTEQGDSAMYLCASNTGGSNTEAFFGQGTRLTVV.

The rearrangement joins TRBV7-6 to TRBJ1-1; TRBD1 is a possible D gene (5 bases). Trimming shortened V by 5 bases and J by 9 bases, and 13 bases separated the two germline ends. The CDR3 covers 12 residues. Germline V gene lookup returns CDR1 SGHVS and CDR2 FNYEAQ. The chain's CDR3 is CASSVTGTKAFF. CDR3 nucleotide sequence: TGTGCCAGCAGCGTAACCGGGACGAAAGCTTTCTTT.

Points on this clonotype: The germline gene is not matched at one end of the junction; a read error may be the cause. The V call is TRBV19, the J call TRBJ1-5; 7 positions agree with TRBD1. This CDR3 contains 16 residues. Germline V gene lookup returns CDR1 LNHDA and CDR2 SQIVND (reference sequence). This CDR3 is CVSSIVDRAGNQPQHF. The CDR3 coding sequence is TGTGTCAGTAGTATAGTTGACAGGGCCGGCAATCAGCCCCAGCATTTT. Full variable domain (missing parts from reference TRBV19 and TRBJ1-5): DGGITQSPKYLFRKEGQNVTLSCEQNLNHDAMYWYRQDPGQGLRLIYYSQIVNDFQKGDIAEGYSVSREKKESFPLTVTSAQKNPTAFYLCVSSIVDRAGNQPQHFGDGTRLSIL.